This TCR beta chain was found in a study of response to subunit inactivated influenza vaccine. TCRdb re-called the RT-PCR reads through MiXCR, storing one row per CDR3 protein. Here the sample spans 400,000 to 550,000 distinct CDR3 sequences, about 25% being singletons. Whole-study findings and limits: The authors put forward the suggestion that each seasonal influenza vaccination may bring in only a limited number of new T cells.

In the case of this clonotype: The antigen is undetermined.

This sequence was found in a man aged 50-60 years who received an inactivated influenza vaccine. This material consisted of CD4+ T cells sorted from PBMCs, taken 4 to 6 days after vaccination.

The DNA of the CDR3 is TGCGCCAGCAGCCAAGCCGCCAACTCCTACGAGCAGTACTTC. Amino acids: CASSQAANSYEQYF. The chain employs TRBV4-3 and TRBJ2-7; D is unresolved. The germline CDR1 and CDR2 sequences are LGHNA and YSLEER. Trimming removed 1 base from V and 0 bases from J, with 7 bases in between. The CDR3 totals 14 residues.